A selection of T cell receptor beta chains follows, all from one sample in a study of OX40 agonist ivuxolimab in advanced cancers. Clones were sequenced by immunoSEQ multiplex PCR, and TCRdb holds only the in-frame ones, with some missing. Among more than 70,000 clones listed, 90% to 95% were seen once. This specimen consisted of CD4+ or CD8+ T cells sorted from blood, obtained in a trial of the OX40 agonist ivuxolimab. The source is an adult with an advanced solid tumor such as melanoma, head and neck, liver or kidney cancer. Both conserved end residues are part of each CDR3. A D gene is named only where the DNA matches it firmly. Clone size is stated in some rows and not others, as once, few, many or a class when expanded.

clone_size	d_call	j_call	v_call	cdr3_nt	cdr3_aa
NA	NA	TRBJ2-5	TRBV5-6	TGTGCCAGCAGCGCAATAGCGTCGACCCAGTACTTC	CASSAIASTQYF
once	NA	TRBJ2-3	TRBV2	TGTGCCTACAGCAACCCGGGCGTGGACCTCACAGATACGCAGTATTTT	CAYSNPGVDLTDTQYF
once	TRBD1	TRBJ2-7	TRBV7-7	TGTGCCAGCAGCTTAAGCACAGGGGGAACCTACGAGCAGTACTTC	CASSLSTGGTYEQYF
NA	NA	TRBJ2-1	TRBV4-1	TGCGCCAGCAGCCAAGAAAACGAGCGGTCCCAGTTCTTC	CASSQENERSQFF
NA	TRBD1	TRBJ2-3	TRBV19	TGTGCCAGCCGAATACAGGGGGGTGGGACAGATACGCAGTATTTT	CASRIQGGGTDTQYF
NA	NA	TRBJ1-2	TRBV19	TGTGCCAGTAGCCCAACTAACTATGGCTACACCTTC	CASSPTNYGYTF
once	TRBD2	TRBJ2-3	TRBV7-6	TGTGCCAGCAGCTTAGGAACGGGGGGTTGGACAGATACGCAGTATTTT	CASSLGTGGWTDTQYF
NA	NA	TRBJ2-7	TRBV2	TGTGCCAGCAGTGAAGCGCTTCAGGGTCCGGACGAGCAGTACTTC	CASSEALQGPDEQYF
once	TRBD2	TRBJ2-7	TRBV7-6	TGTGCCAGCAGCTCGCGGGAGGGCATCACCTACGAGCAGTACTTC	CASSSREGITYEQYF
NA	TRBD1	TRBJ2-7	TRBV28	TGTGCCAGCAGTTGGACAGGGGTTATGAAGTACTTC	CASSWTGVMKYF
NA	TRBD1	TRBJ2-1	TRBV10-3	TGTGCCATCAGGAAGGGGACAGACTTGTACAATGAGCAGTTCTTC	CAIRKGTDLYNEQFF
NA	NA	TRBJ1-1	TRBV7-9	TGTGCCAGCAGCCCCGGTCCCTCCTTTGGAGCGGCTGAAGCTTTCTTT	CASSPGPSFGAAEAFF
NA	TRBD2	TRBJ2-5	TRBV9	TGTGCCAGCAGCACCCCGGGGGAGGGTCCAAGGGAGACCCAGTACTTC	CASSTPGEGPRETQYF
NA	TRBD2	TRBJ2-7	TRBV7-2	TGTGCCAGCAGCTCCGGGACTAGCGGATCCTACGAGCAGTACTTC	CASSSGTSGSYEQYF
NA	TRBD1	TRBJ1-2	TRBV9	TGTGCCAGCAGCGTAGTAACAGGGGGAGATGGCTACACCTTC	CASSVVTGGDGYTF
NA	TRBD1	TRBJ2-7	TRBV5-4	TGTGCCAGCAGCAAGGGGACAGGGTTTGACGAGCAGTACTTC	CASSKGTGFDEQYF
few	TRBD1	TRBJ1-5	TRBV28	TGTGCCAGCAGTTGGGACAGTTATAGCAATCAGCCCCAGCATTTT	CASSWDSYSNQPQHF
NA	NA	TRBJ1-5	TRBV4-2	TGTGCCAGCAGCCAAGAAGCAGGGAAGCGGCCCCAGCATTTT	CASSQEAGKRPQHF
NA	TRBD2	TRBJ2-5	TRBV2	TGTGCCAGCAGCGATACCGGGCTAGCGGGGCCCCAAGAGACCCAGTACTTC	CASSDTGLAGPQETQYF
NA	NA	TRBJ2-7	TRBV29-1	TGCAGCGTTGAAGATCAAGACTTCTCCTACGAGCAGTACTTC	CSVEDQDFSYEQYF
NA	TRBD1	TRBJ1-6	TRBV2	TGTGCCAGCACCAAATTAGACAGGGCGGATTCACCCCTCCACTTT	CASTKLDRADSPLHF
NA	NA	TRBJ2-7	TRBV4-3	TGCGCCAGCAGCCAAGGAGTTGTGGGACCGGGCGAGCAGTACTTC	CASSQGVVGPGEQYF
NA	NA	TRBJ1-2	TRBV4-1	TGCGCCAGCAGCCACCTAGATGGGGCAGCGGAAGGCTACACCTTC	CASSHLDGAAEGYTF
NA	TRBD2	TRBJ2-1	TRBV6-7	TGTGCCAGCAGTTCAGGGACTAGCCGATTCCTGATGCATGAGCAGTTCTTC	CASSSGTSRFLMHEQFF
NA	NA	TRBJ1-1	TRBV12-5	TGTGCTAGTGGCTATGGGACGGGAAGTGAAGCTTTCTTT	CASGYGTGSEAFF
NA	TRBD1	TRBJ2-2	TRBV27	TGTGCCAGCAAATGGGACAGGTCTTTGGACGGGGAGCTGTTTTTT	CASKWDRSLDGELFF
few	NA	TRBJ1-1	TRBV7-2	TGTGCCAGCAGCTTTACAGGGCCGAACACTGAAGCTTTCTTT	CASSFTGPNTEAFF
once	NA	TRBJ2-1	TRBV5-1	TGCGCCAGCAGCTTGGTAGGGGGAGCTTTGATCCATGAGCAGTTCTTC	CASSLVGGALIHEQFF
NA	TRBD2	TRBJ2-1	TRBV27	TGTGCCAGCAGTGGGGGGGGTCCCTACAATGAGCAGTTCTTC	CASSGGGPYNEQFF
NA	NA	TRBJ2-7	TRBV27	TGTGCCAGCAGTTCCTCCCCCTCTGCCTACGAGCAGTACTTC	CASSSSPSAYEQYF
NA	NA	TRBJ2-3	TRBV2	TGTGCCAGCAGTGCCCCGGACCGGACGGCCACAGATACGCAGTATTTT	CASSAPDRTATDTQYF
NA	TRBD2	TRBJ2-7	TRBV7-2	TGTGCCAGCAGCTTAAAGATGCTAGCGGGGGCCCCTACCTACGAGCAGTACTTC	CASSLKMLAGAPTYEQYF
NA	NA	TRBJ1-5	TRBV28	TGTGCCAGCAGCCCTCGGGGTGTTAGCAATCAGCCCCAGCATTTT	CASSPRGVSNQPQHF
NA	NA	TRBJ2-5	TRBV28	TGTGCCAGCAGTCTCCCCCTGCATACCGTCCAAGAGACCCAGTACTTC	CASSLPLHTVQETQYF
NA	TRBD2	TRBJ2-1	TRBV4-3	TGCGCCAGCAGCCAAGAGGTGGGACTAGGAGGGAATGAGCAGTTCTTC	CASSQEVGLGGNEQFF
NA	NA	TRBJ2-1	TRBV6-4	TGTGCCAGCAGTGACCCCCCCGGGGATGAGCAGTTCTTC	CASSDPPGDEQFF
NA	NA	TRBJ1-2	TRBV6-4	TGTGCCAGCAGTGATGGTCAGGGGCCATATGGCTACACCTTC	CASSDGQGPYGYTF
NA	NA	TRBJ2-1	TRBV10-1	TGCGCCAGCAGCCTCCTCGCGGGGAATGAGCAGTTCTTC	CASSLLAGNEQFF
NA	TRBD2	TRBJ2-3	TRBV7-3	TGTGCCAGCAGCTCCCCGAATAGCGGGAGGGGAATAAAGGCAGATACGCAGTATTTT	CASSSPNSGRGIKADTQYF
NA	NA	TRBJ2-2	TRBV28	TGTGCCAGCAGCGCCTGGTATCCCGGGGAGCTGTTTTTT	CASSAWYPGELFF
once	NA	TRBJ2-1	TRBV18	TGTGCCAGCTCACCACCGGACGGGAGCCCGCACAATGAGCAGTTCTTC	CASSPPDGSPHNEQFF
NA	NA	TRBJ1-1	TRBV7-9	TGTGCCAGCAGCTTAGATGGGGGGAACACTGAAGCTTTCTTT	CASSLDGGNTEAFF
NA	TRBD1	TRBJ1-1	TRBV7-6	TGTGCCAGCAGCCCCGGACAGGGGGCTGAAGCTTTCTTT	CASSPGQGAEAFF
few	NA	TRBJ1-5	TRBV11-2	TGTGCCAGCAGGGACTTTAGCAATCAGCCCCAGCATTTT	CASRDFSNQPQHF
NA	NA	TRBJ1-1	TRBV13	TGTGCCAGCAGCTTAGGAAGGAACCGGGACGAAGCTTTCTTT	CASSLGRNRDEAFF
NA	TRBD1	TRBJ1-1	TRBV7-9	TGTGCCAGCAGCGGATTACGGACAGGCCTCGCTGAAGCTTTCTTT	CASSGLRTGLAEAFF
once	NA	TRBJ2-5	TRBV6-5	TGTGCCAGCAGTTACGGGACGAGGGGAGAGACCCAGTACTTC	CASSYGTRGETQYF
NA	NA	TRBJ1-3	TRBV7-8	TGTGCCAGCAGCTCTCTCTCTGGGGGCTCTGGAAACACCATATATTTT	CASSSLSGGSGNTIYF
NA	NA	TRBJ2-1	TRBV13	TGTGCCAGCAGCTTAGTTGGGGGCCGGGACAATGAGCAGTTCTTC	CASSLVGGRDNEQFF
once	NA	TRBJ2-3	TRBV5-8	TGTGCCAGCCCCCTGCGGCGTTTTACAGATACGCAGTATTTT	CASPLRRFTDTQYF
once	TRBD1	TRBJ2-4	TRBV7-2	TGTGCCAGCAGCTCACTGACAGGGCATGCCGCAAACATTCAGTACTTC	CASSSLTGHAANIQYF
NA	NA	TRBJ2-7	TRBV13	TGTGCCAGCAGCTACAGCTCCTACGAGCAGTACTTC	CASSYSSYEQYF
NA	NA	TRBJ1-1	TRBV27	TGTGCCAGCAGTTTCGCGGGGGGAGGGACTGAAGCTTTCTTT	CASSFAGGGTEAFF
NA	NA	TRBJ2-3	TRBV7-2	TGTGCCAGCAGCTCCCCCGGGGGGCAGGGGGCCCCAGATACGCAGTATTTT	CASSSPGGQGAPDTQYF
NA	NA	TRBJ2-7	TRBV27	TGTGCCAGCAGCTTCACAGGGTTCTCCTACGAGCAGTACTTC	CASSFTGFSYEQYF
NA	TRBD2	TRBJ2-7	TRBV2	TGTGCCAGCAGTAAACGGTTTTTACTAGCGGCCTACGAGCAGTACTTC	CASSKRFLLAAYEQYF
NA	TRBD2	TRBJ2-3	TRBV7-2	TGTGCCAGCACCCTCATTAGCGGGAGCGTATGGAGCACAGATACGCAGTATTTT	CASTLISGSVWSTDTQYF
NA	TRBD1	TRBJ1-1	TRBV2	TGTGCCAGCAGTCTCCGGACAGGGCGCATGAACACTGAAGCTTTCTTT	CASSLRTGRMNTEAFF
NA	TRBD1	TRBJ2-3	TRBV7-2	TGTGCCAGCAGCACCCGGACAGGGAGCACAGATACGCAGTATTTT	CASSTRTGSTDTQYF